This is a list of T cell receptor beta chains from one sample in a study of blood T cells in healthy people across ages. TCRdb re-called the 5' RACE reads through MiXCR, storing one row per CDR3 protein. The sample records roughly 800,000 distinct CDR3 sequences, just under 25% being singletons. These data also formed part of another study, on T cells of mothers and their children.

The sequenced sample consisted of blood. Receptors originate from a boy younger than 18 in good health. CDR3s include the opening cysteine and the closing phenylalanine or tryptophan. D genes are given only for firm matches. The size of a clone is reported for some rows only, either as once, few or many, or as a class for expanded clones.

TRBV6-5,TRBD1,TRBJ2-2,NA,TGTGCCAGCAGACCCGACAGGGTCGAGGCCGGGGAGCTGTTTTTT,CASRPDRVEAGELFF
TRBV9,TRBD1,TRBJ2-5,NA,TGTGCCAGCAGCATACAGACAGGGGTAGGGCGGGAGACCCAGTACTTC,CASSIQTGVGRETQYF
TRBV27,TRBD2,TRBJ2-1,NA,TGTGCCAGCAGTTTAGCTAGCGGGAGAGGCAATGAGCAGTTCTTC,CASSLASGRGNEQFF
TRBV18,NA,TRBJ2-5,NA,TGTGCCAGCTCACCCTTAACTCAAGAGACCCAGTACTTC,CASSPLTQETQYF
TRBV4-3,NA,TRBJ1-1,NA,TGCGCCAGCCGGACAGACCGAACCCACACTGAAGCTTTCTTT,CASRTDRTHTEAFF
TRBV4-3,TRBD2,TRBJ2-7,few,TGCGCCAGCAGCCAAGATCAGCGGGGGGGTTCCGAGCAGTACTTC,CASSQDQRGGSEQYF
TRBV9,NA,TRBJ1-5,NA,TGTGCCAGCAGCGTCAGCGGTGATAGCAATCAGCCCCAGCATTTT,CASSVSGDSNQPQHF
TRBV12-3/TRBV12-4,TRBD2,TRBJ2-4,few,TGTGCCAGCAGCGAAACTCTGGGGCTAGCGGGAGGCCGGACGAACATTCAGTACTTC,CASSETLGLAGGRTNIQYF
TRBV2,TRBD1,TRBJ1-1,few,TGTGCCAGCATAGGACAGGCCGGACCTGAAGCTTTCTTT,CASIGQAGPEAFF
TRBV28,NA,TRBJ2-5,NA,TGTGCCAGCAGTTTCTATGATATCGGGGGAGAGACCCAGTACTTC,CASSFYDIGGETQYF
TRBV4-1,TRBD2,TRBJ2-1,few,TGCGCCAGCAGCCAACCGACTAGCGGGGTCTACAATGAGCAGTTCTTC,CASSQPTSGVYNEQFF